Listed below are T cell receptor beta chains from one sample, sequenced in a study of technical replicates of blood from four donors. Produced via immunoSEQ multiplex PCR; TCRdb's table is partial and in-frame only. The table shows 55,000 to 80,000 clones, with roughly 90% occurring only once. The specimen sequenced was T cells isolated from PBMCs. The receptor set was obtained from a human donor in good health. Both conserved end residues are part of each CDR3. A D gene is named only where the DNA matches it firmly. Clone size is given for some rows only: seen once, a few or many times, or a class if the clone is expanded.

j_call v_call d_call clone_size cdr3_nt cdr3_aa
TRBJ2-1 TRBV27 . . TGTGCCAGCAGTTTAGGAGACCCGACCTACAATGAGCAGTTCTTC CASSLGDPTYNEQFF
TRBJ2-7 TRBV11-2 . once TGTGCCAGCAGCTACTGGATCGGGGTGGACGAGCAGTACTTC CASSYWIGVDEQYF
TRBJ1-5 TRBV2 TRBD1 . TGTGCCAGCAGATTGGACAGGAGAGATAGCAATCAGCCCCAGCATTTT CASRLDRRDSNQPQHF
TRBJ2-1 TRBV7-8 TRBD2 . TGTGCCAGCAGCTGGACTAGCGGGACCTACAATGAGCAGTTCTTC CASSWTSGTYNEQFF
TRBJ2-7 TRBV30 . . TGTGCCTGGAGTCAGGGTGTTGTTAGCTACGAGCAGTACTTC CAWSQGVVSYEQYF
TRBJ2-7 TRBV4-2 . . TGTGCCAGCAGCCAAGGGAGGACTATAGACGAGCAGTACTTC CASSQGRTIDEQYF
TRBJ1-5 TRBV7-2 . . TGTGCCAGCAGCTTAGACAGATATCAGCCCCAGCATTTT CASSLDRYQPQHF
TRBJ2-7 TRBV5-1 TRBD1 . TGCGCCAGCAGCTTGCAGGGACAGGGCGCGTTGGGGGACGAGCAGTACTTC CASSLQGQGALGDEQYF
TRBJ1-5 TRBV6-5 . . TGTGCCAGCAGTATGACGGCGGCTAGCAATCAGCCCCAGCATTTT CASSMTAASNQPQHF
TRBJ1-1 TRBV6-1 . . TGTGCCAGCAGTGCTAACAGGGAAGCTTTCTTT CASSANREAFF
TRBJ2-7 TRBV28 . . TGTGCCAGCAGGGGGACTCCGACCTACGAGCAGTACTTC CASRGTPTYEQYF
TRBJ2-1 TRBV7-6 TRBD1 . TGTGCCAGCAGTTCCCAGGGGGCCAACAATGAGCAGTTCTTC CASSSQGANNEQFF
TRBJ2-1 TRBV6-5 TRBD2 . TGTGCCAGCAGTTATAGAAGTAGCGGGAGGTTAGATGAGCAGTTCTTC CASSYRSSGRLDEQFF
TRBJ1-5 TRBV30 TRBD1 . TGTGCCTGGAGCGGGGACAGGGGGCTAGCTCAGCCCCAGCATTTT CAWSGDRGLAQPQHF
TRBJ1-5 TRBV30 . once TGTGCCTGGAGATCTACAGGACTAAATCAGCCCCAGCATTTT CAWRSTGLNQPQHF
TRBJ1-5 TRBV10-3 . . TGTGCCATCTCTCAGGACAAAAATCAGCCCCAGCATTTT CAISQDKNQPQHF
TRBJ1-5 TRBV6-5 . . TGTGCCAGCAGTGCGGGTAACAATCAGCCCCAGCATTTT CASSAGNNQPQHF